The 29 T cell receptor beta chains below were found in one sample sequenced in a study of T-cell memory formation after mild COVID-19. MiXCR, applied by TCRdb to the 5' RACE reads, yields one record per CDR3 protein. The table includes about 150,000 distinct CDR3 sequences, about a fifth detected once. Sequencing was performed on PBMCs or a T cell subset sorted from them (not recorded which). These receptors were obtained from an adult woman who had mild COVID-19 (a few samples of this study predate the infection). Cell type and time point are not known.

This clonotype came up a few times. The V and J genes are TRBV5-1 and TRBJ1-1, with unresolved D. From germline, CDR1 is SGHRS and CDR2 YFSETQ. CDR3 length: 17 residues. V was shortened by 4 bases and J by 3 bases, with 22 bases between the two germline ends. In DNA, the CDR3 is TGCGCCAGCAGCGTCCGCCCGACTGGGGAGGTAGACACTGAAGCTTTCTTT. Protein product: CASSVRPTGEVDTEAFF. Using reference TRBV5-1 and TRBJ1-1 for the parts outside the CDR3, the full variable domain is KAGVTQTPRYLIKTRGQQVTLSCSPISGHRSVSWYQQTPGQGLQFLFEYFSETQRNKGNFPGRFSGRQFSNSRSEMNVSTLELGDSALYLCASSVRPTGEVDTEAFFGQGTRLTVV.

This clonotype was detected only a few times. The chain links TRBV7-6 to TRBJ2-3; D may be TRBD1 or TRBD2 (6 bases each). The germline CDR1 and CDR2 sequences are SGHVS and FNYEAQ. Between the trimmed V and J ends, which lost 0 bases and 6 bases, there was a span of 13 bases. The length of the CDR3 is 15 residues. CDR3 loop: CASSLARGARDTQYF. The CDR3 DNA follows: TGTGCCAGCAGCTTAGCGAGGGGGGCGAGGGATACGCAGTATTTT.

This clonotype was observed a handful of times. The chain is built from TRBV28 and TRBJ2-5; weak D call: TRBD2 (5 bases). Germline lookup yields CDR1 MDHEN and CDR2 SYDVKM. V was trimmed by 1 base and J by 5 bases, leaving 14 bases between them. This CDR3 is 15 amino acids long. CDR3 loop: CASSLLSAGAETQYF. The CDR3 nucleotides read TGTGCCAGCAGTTTATTGTCGGCGGGTGCGGAGACCCAGTACTTC.

This clonotype was seen a few times. The V gene is TRBV12-3 or TRBV12-4, the J gene TRBJ1-1; TRBD1 might be the D (6 bases). This CDR3 is built from 14 residues. Trimming removed 6 bases at V and 1 base at J, with 12 bases between. The CDR3 sequence is CASSGGAANTEAFF. The CDR3 DNA is TGTGCCAGCAGCGGGGGGGCAGCGAACACTGAAGCTTTCTTT.

Only a few counts were recorded for this clonotype. The rearrangement links TRBV10-3 to TRBJ1-5; tentatively, D is TRBD1 (5 bases). Germline-derived CDR1 and CDR2 are ENHRY and SYGVKD. CDR3 length: 16 amino acids. The V end lost 0 bases, the J end lost 4 bases, and 13 bases lay between the germline ends. CDR3 in amino acids: CAISESNRGVNQPQHF. The DNA for the CDR3 is TGTGCCATCAGTGAGTCGAATCGGGGGGTAAATCAGCCCCAGCATTTT.

The chain links TRBV5-1 to TRBJ2-7; 7 bases agree with TRBD1. The CDR3 is made up of 13 amino acids. V lost 4 bases to trimming and J lost 3 bases; unmatched junction nucleotides: 4. Germline loops: CDR1 SGHRS, CDR2 YFSETQ. The CDR3 reads CASSTQGFYEQYF. The CDR3 nucleotides are TGCGCCAGCAGCACACAGGGGTTCTACGAGCAGTACTTC. The whole variable domain, remainder taken from reference TRBV5-1 and TRBJ2-7, is KAGVTQTPRYLIKTRGQQVTLSCSPISGHRSVSWYQQTPGQGLQFLFEYFSETQRNKGNFPGRFSGRQFSNSRSEMNVSTLELGDSALYLCASSTQGFYEQYFGPGTRLTVT.

The sample holds a few counts of this clonotype. The chain recombines TRBV11-3 with TRBJ2-1, with 14 bases lining up with TRBD2. Trimming cost V 0 bases and J 9 bases; bases outside gene matches: 4. The CDR3 extends over 16 amino acids. Germline V lookup: CDR1 SGHNT, CDR2 YENEEA. The CDR3 coding sequence is TGTGCCAGCAGCTTAGATCATGGACTAGCGGGAGGTGAGCAGTTCTTC. Residues: CASSLDHGLAGGEQFF.

The genes are TRBV10-3 and TRBJ2-5; 7 bases are shared with TRBD2. Trimming at V came to 4 bases and at J to 2 bases, leaving 7 bases not matched to a gene. Germline V CDR1 and CDR2: ENHRY, SYGVKD. There are 15 residues in the CDR3. CDR3 bases: TGTGCCATCAGTGTTGGGGGGGGAAGACAAGAGACCCAGTACTTC. Protein: CAISVGGGRQETQYF.

There are a few counts of this clonotype. The V gene is TRBV5-1, the J gene TRBJ2-3; 8 bases are a match to TRBD1. Germline CDR1 is SGHRS and CDR2 is YFSETQ. The CDR3 is 16 residues long. Trimming took 1 base from V and 3 from J; bases not matched to a gene: 7. The CDR3 loop reads CASSLLQGGVTDTQYF. Here the CDR3 DNA reads TGCGCCAGCAGCTTGCTACAGGGGGGCGTAACAGATACGCAGTATTTT.

Many counts were recorded for this clonotype. The chain joins TRBV4-1 to TRBJ2-3, with 9 bases identical to TRBD2. CDR1 and CDR2 from the germline V gene are MGHRA and YSYEKL. The CDR3 has 17 amino acids. With 1 base clipped from V and 8 bases from J, the junction kept 13 bases outside the gene matches. CDR3 coding DNA: TGCGCCAGCAGCCAAGGTTGGGGTAGCGGGGGTTCAGGTACGCAGTATTTT. Translated, it gives CASSQGWGSGGSGTQYF.

This chain joins TRBV30 and TRBJ1-5; unclear D gene. Trimming took 0 bases from V and 3 from J, leaving 15 bases between them. This CDR3 has 16 residues. Germline lookup yields CDR1 GTSNPN and CDR2 SVGIG (reference sequence). Here the CDR3 DNA reads TGTGCCTGGAGTGTAGCGGGAGTTCGAGCCAATCAGCCCCAGCATTTT. It specifies CAWSVAGVRANQPQHF.

This clonotype was counted a few times. The chain combines TRBV7-8 with TRBJ2-1, with 13 positions matching TRBD2. The CDR3 covers 17 residues. V lost 5 bases to trimming and J lost 4 bases; unmatched junction nucleotides: 8. Germline-derived CDR1 and CDR2 are SGHVS and FQNEAQ. CDR3 sequence (DNA): TGTGCCAGCAGCATTGGGACTAGCGGGGTTTCTTACAATGAGCAGTTCTTC. This translates into CASSIGTSGVSYNEQFF.

This chain connects TRBV6-1 to TRBJ1-1; D remains unclear. CDR1 and CDR2 from the germline V gene are MNHNS and SASEGT. The CDR3 is made up of 11 amino acids. Deletions cut 3 bases from V and 7 bases from J, with 6 bases between. The DNA of the CDR3 is TGTGCCAGCAGTGAGTTTGGTGAAGCTTTCTTT. Encoded protein: CASSEFGEAFF.

The table lists this clonotype with a few counts. The chain uses TRBV4-1 and TRBJ2-5, with D perhaps matching TRBD2 (6 bases). The length of the CDR3 is 14 residues. The V end lost 5 bases, the J end lost 5 bases, and 15 bases lay between the germline ends. CDR1 is MGHRA and CDR2 is YSYEKL in the germline V gene. The CDR3 sequence: CASSSGPAGETQYF. CDR3 DNA sequence: TGCGCCAGCAGCTCCGGGCCGGCGGGGGAGACCCAGTACTTC.

Ten or more counts support this clonotype. The J gene is TRBJ2-2, the V gene TRBV7-7; 10 bases line up with TRBD1. The germline V gene encodes CDR1 SSHAT and CDR2 FNYEAQ (reference sequence). The CDR3 sequence is 17 residues long. The V segment lost 0 bases and the J segment 5 bases; nucleotides outside the gene matches: 6. The CDR3, as DNA: TGTGCCAGCAGCTTAGCCAGACAGGGGGCGCGGACCGGGGAGCTGTTTTTT. Translation: CASSLARQGARTGELFF.

This clonotype was seen a few times. This chain joins TRBV3-1 and TRBJ2-7; D tentatively fits TRBD1 or TRBD2 (5 bases each). The CDR3 consists of 15 residues. CDR1 is LGHDT and CDR2 is YNNKEL in the germline V gene (reference sequence). V was clipped by 0 bases and J by 4 bases, with 13 bases between them. CDR3 amino acids: CASSQDPGRVYEQYF. The CDR3 bases are TGTGCCAGCAGCCAAGATCCGGGGCGCGTATACGAGCAGTACTTC.

This clonotype was counted between two and nine times. This chain links TRBV20-1 with TRBJ2-7; 12 bases line up with TRBD2. CDR1 is DFQATT, CDR2 SNEGSKA, per germline (reference sequence). The CDR3 spans 16 residues. The V gene end was trimmed by 1 base and the J gene end by 7 bases; junction bases not matched to a gene: 11. In nucleotides, the CDR3 is TGCAGTGCTAGAGCGCCCGCTAGCGGGAGGGCGAGGGAGCAGTACTTC. It is translated as CSARAPASGRAREQYF.

This clonotype was picked up a small number of times. The V gene is TRBV28, the J gene TRBJ1-1; a possible D gene is TRBD1 (6 bases). Trimming pared 5 bases from V and 3 bases from J, leaving 10 bases between. The CDR3 runs 13 residues. Germline values: CDR1 MDHEN, CDR2 SYDVKM. For the CDR3, the DNA is TGTGCCAGCAGTCCTACAGGGTACACTGAAGCTTTCTTT. Residues: CASSPTGYTEAFF.

As concerns this clonotype: A much larger clone lies one base from this, so it may be a read error. The chain joins TRBV24-1 to TRBJ2-2, with D perhaps TRBD2 (6 bases). The CDR3 contains 16 residues. Germline V gene data show CDR1 as KGHDR and CDR2 as SFDVKD. The CDR3 protein is CAIMTAEGSGTAELFF. In nucleotides, the CDR3 is TGTGCCATCATGACGGCGGAGGGTTCGGGCACCGCGGAGCTGTTTTTT.

This clonotype was seen a handful of times. The chain links TRBV12-3 or TRBV12-4 to TRBJ1-6, with 8 nucleotides matching TRBD1. The CDR3 has 14 amino acids. J gave up 5 bases and V 5 bases, and 2 bases lay outside the gene matches. CDR3 loop: CASSADRDNSPLHF. The CDR3 DNA reads TGTGCCAGCAGTGCGGACAGGGATAATTCACCCCTCCACTTT.

This chain uses TRBV20-1 with TRBJ1-5; D uncertain. The CDR3 is made up of 16 amino acids. Germline CDR1 and CDR2: DFQATT and SNEGSKA (reference sequence). V was trimmed by 0 bases and J by 4 bases, leaving 16 bases between them. In DNA form, the CDR3 reads TGCAGTGCTAGAGATCACGGTGGAGGTAGGAATCAGCCCCAGCATTTT. Protein product: CSARDHGGGRNQPQHF.

The chain is built from TRBV7-9 and TRBJ2-1; no firm D call. Trimming removed 0 bases at V and 7 bases at J, with 7 bases between. Per the germline V gene, CDR1 is SEHNR and CDR2 is FQNEAQ (reference sequence). The CDR3 is 13 residues long. CDR3 region: CASSLASQNEQFF. The CDR3, as DNA: TGTGCCAGCAGCTTAGCCTCCCAGAATGAGCAGTTCTTC.

The chain couples TRBV2 to TRBJ2-5; 7 nucleotides match TRBD1. Germline CDR1 is SNHLY and CDR2 is FYNNEI. Losses at the gene ends were 5 bases for V and 1 base for J; bases not matched to a gene: 10. This CDR3 has 16 residues. CDR3 bases: TGTGCCAGCAGTCCGGGACAGAGGACCGTCCAAGAGACCCAGTACTTC. As protein: CASSPGQRTVQETQYF.

This clonotype was picked up a small number of times. The rearrangement uses TRBV7-3 and TRBJ2-3, with a tentative D call TRBD2 (5 bases). With 1 base removed from V and 6 bases from J, the gap between germline ends came to 17 bases. Germline V gene data show CDR1 as SGHTA and CDR2 as FQGTGA. The length of the CDR3 is 16 residues. The CDR3 protein is CASSLRPVGDVDTQYF. Written as DNA, the CDR3 is TGTGCCAGCAGCTTAAGACCGGTGGGAGATGTGGATACGCAGTATTTT. Full variable domain (remainder filled in from reference TRBV7-3 and TRBJ2-3): GAGVSQTPSNKVTEKGKYVELRCDPISGHTALYWYRQSLGQGPEFLIYFQGTGAADDSGLPNDRFFAVRPEGSVSTLKIQRTERGDSAVYLCASSLRPVGDVDTQYFGPGTRLTVL.

The V call is TRBV5-1, the J call TRBJ2-2; D remains ambiguous. Deletions cut 1 base from V and 0 bases from J, with 13 bases between. CDR1 is SGHRS, CDR2 YFSETQ, per germline. The CDR3 runs 17 residues. Written as DNA, the CDR3 is TGCGCCAGCAGCTTGTTAGTCAGTGGGGCGAACACCGGGGAGCTGTTTTTT. It is translated as CASSLLVSGANTGELFF.

This clonotype was seen a handful of times. The gene calls are TRBV12-3 or TRBV12-4 and TRBJ1-5; D is uncertain. The CDR3 is 14 residues long. Trimming shortened V by 2 bases and J by 5 bases, and 10 bases separated the two germline ends. CDR3 in amino acids: CASSLLAVDQPQHF. CDR3 nucleotide sequence: TGTGCCAGCAGTTTACTGGCCGTTGATCAGCCCCAGCATTTT.

This chain joins TRBV19 and TRBJ1-5; D unresolved. CDR3 length: 12 amino acids. Trimming pared 7 bases from V and 0 bases from J, leaving 4 bases between. Germline V gene sequence: CDR1 LNHDA, CDR2 SQIVND (reference sequence). The CDR3 region is CASTDSNQPQHF. The CDR3 nucleotides read TGTGCCAGTACGGATAGCAATCAGCCCCAGCATTTT.

This clonotype came up a few times. The chain carries TRBV12-3 or TRBV12-4 and TRBJ1-5; TRBD1 might be the D (6 bases). The CDR3 contains 16 residues. Trimming pared 5 bases from V and 0 bases from J, leaving 14 bases between. The CDR3 spells CASSPQRTVSNQPQHF. For the CDR3, the DNA is TGTGCCAGCAGTCCACAACGGACAGTTAGCAATCAGCCCCAGCATTTT.

The table lists this clonotype with many counts. The chain couples TRBV20-1 to TRBJ2-6, with D possibly TRBD2 on 6 matching bases. Germline assignment: CDR1 DFQATT and CDR2 SNEGSKA (reference sequence). The CDR3 totals 16 residues. V lost 4 bases and J lost 2, with 15 bases in between. The CDR3 sequence is CSATRWGETGANVLTF. The CDR3 DNA is TGCAGTGCTACTCGGTGGGGGGAAACTGGGGCCAACGTCCTGACTTTC.